The source of this T cell receptor beta chain is a study of regulatory T cells in long-lasting Graves disease. This clonotype was seen ten or more times. Arm-PCR of CDR3 regions with iRepertoire HTBI primers generated TCR beta libraries. One entry per CDR3 protein, called by TCRdb with MiXCR from the multiplex PCR reads. Seen here are hundreds of thousands of distinct CDR3 sequences, approximately 13% observed once, and the top ten hold roughly 10%. Sample time point: newly diagnosed GD, antithyroid drugs for less than 3 months. Making the TCR library involved RNA that had been extracted from PBMCs. V was clipped by 3 bases and J by 3 bases; unmatched bases: 7. CDR1 is SQVTM and CDR2 is ANQGSEA in the germline V gene. The CDR3 is 15 amino acids. Separately, the same data were catalogued under a study of T cells in Graves' hyperthyroidism and ophthalmopathy.

The material sequenced was peripheral blood mononuclear cells (PBMCs), taken at new diagnosis, from a patient treated with antithyroid drugs. The chain has TRBV29-1 and TRBJ2-1, with TRBD2 matching over 8 bases. This TCR was sampled from a man aged 25-45 years with Graves disease. CDR3 region: CSVDKGTSLYNEQFF. The CDR3 DNA reads as TGCAGCGTTGACAAGGGGACTAGTCTCTACAATGAGCAGTTCTTC.